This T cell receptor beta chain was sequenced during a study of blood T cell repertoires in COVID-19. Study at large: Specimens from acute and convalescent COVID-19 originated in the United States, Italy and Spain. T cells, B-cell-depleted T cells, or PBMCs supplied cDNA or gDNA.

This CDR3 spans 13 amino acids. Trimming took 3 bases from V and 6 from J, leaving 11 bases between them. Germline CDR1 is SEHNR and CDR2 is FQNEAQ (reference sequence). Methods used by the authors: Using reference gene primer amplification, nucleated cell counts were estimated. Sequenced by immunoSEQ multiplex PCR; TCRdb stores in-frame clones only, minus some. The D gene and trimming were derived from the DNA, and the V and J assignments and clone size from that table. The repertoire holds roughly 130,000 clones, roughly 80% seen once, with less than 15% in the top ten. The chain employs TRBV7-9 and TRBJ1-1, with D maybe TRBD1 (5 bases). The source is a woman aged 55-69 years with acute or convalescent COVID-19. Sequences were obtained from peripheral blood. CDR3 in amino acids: CASSFEGGAEAFF. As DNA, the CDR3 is TGTGCCAGCAGCTTCGAGGGAGGGGCTGAAGCTTTCTTT.